The TCR beta chain described here comes from a study of T cell repertoires in cytomegalovirus infection. Study overall: TCR beta signatures that were public indicated CMV infection and matching HLA type.

A single record per CDR3 protein comes from TCRdb applying MiXCR to the reads. Here the sample spans roughly 760,000 distinct CDR3 sequences, 35% to 45% being singletons. The CDR3 spans 16 residues. V was clipped by 4 bases and J by 4 bases; unmatched bases: 11. The germline gives CDR1 MNHNS, CDR2 SASEGT. This clonotype was sampled from a human donor in good health (CMV status not recorded). Some clones in this sample may be carry-over from other donors' samples. Sequenced sample: PBMCs. The chain carries TRBV6-1 and TRBJ2-5; 8 bases match TRBD2. The CDR3: CASSAYGGGSRETQYF. In DNA, the CDR3 is TGTGCCAGCAGTGCCTACGGCGGGGGGTCCCGAGAGACCCAGTACTTC.